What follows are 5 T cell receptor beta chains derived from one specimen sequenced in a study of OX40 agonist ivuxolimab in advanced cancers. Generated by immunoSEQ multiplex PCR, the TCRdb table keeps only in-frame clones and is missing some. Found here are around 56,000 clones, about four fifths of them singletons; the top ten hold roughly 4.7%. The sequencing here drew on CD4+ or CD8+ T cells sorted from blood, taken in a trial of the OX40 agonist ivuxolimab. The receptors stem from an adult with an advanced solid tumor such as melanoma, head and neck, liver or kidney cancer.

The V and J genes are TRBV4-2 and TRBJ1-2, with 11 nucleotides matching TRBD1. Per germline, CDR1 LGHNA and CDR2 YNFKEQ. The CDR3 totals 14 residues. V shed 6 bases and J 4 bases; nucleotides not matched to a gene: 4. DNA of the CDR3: TGTGCCAGCAGACTGGGACAGGGGGTCTATGGCTACACCTTC. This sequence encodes CASRLGQGVYGYTF.

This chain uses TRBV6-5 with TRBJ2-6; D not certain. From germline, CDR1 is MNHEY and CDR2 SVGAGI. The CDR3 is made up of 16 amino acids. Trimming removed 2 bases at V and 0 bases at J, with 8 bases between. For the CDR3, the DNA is TGTGCCAGCAGTTACAAGGCTAGCTCTGGGGCCAACGTCCTGACTTTC. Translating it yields CASSYKASSGANVLTF.

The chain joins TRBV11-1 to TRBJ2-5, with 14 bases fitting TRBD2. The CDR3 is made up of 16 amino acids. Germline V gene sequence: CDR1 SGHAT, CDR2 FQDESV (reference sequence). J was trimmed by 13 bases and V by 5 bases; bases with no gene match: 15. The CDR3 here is CASSASPGTSGGDGYF. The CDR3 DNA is TGTGCCAGCAGCGCATCTCCCGGGACTAGCGGGGGCGACGGGTACTTC. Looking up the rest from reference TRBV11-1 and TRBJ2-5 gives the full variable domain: EAEVAQSPRYKITEKSQAVAFWCDPISGHATLYWYRQILGQGPELLVQFQDESVVDDSQLPKDRFSAERLKGVDSTLKIQPAELGDSAMYLCASSASPGTSGGDGYFGPGTRLLVL.

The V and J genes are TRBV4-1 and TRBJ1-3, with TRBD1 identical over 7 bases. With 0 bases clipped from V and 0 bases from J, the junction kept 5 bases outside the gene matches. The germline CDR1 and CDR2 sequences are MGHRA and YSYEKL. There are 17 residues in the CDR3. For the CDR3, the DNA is TGCGCCAGCAGCCAAGACGTACAGGGGACCTCTGGAAACACCATATATTTT. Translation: CASSQDVQGTSGNTIYF.

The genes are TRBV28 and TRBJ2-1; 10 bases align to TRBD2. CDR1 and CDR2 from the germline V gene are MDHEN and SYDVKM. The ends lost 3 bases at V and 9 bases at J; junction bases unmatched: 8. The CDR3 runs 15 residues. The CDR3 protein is CASSFGLAGAGEQFF. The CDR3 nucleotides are TGTGCCAGCAGTTTTGGGCTAGCGGGAGCTGGTGAGCAGTTCTTC.